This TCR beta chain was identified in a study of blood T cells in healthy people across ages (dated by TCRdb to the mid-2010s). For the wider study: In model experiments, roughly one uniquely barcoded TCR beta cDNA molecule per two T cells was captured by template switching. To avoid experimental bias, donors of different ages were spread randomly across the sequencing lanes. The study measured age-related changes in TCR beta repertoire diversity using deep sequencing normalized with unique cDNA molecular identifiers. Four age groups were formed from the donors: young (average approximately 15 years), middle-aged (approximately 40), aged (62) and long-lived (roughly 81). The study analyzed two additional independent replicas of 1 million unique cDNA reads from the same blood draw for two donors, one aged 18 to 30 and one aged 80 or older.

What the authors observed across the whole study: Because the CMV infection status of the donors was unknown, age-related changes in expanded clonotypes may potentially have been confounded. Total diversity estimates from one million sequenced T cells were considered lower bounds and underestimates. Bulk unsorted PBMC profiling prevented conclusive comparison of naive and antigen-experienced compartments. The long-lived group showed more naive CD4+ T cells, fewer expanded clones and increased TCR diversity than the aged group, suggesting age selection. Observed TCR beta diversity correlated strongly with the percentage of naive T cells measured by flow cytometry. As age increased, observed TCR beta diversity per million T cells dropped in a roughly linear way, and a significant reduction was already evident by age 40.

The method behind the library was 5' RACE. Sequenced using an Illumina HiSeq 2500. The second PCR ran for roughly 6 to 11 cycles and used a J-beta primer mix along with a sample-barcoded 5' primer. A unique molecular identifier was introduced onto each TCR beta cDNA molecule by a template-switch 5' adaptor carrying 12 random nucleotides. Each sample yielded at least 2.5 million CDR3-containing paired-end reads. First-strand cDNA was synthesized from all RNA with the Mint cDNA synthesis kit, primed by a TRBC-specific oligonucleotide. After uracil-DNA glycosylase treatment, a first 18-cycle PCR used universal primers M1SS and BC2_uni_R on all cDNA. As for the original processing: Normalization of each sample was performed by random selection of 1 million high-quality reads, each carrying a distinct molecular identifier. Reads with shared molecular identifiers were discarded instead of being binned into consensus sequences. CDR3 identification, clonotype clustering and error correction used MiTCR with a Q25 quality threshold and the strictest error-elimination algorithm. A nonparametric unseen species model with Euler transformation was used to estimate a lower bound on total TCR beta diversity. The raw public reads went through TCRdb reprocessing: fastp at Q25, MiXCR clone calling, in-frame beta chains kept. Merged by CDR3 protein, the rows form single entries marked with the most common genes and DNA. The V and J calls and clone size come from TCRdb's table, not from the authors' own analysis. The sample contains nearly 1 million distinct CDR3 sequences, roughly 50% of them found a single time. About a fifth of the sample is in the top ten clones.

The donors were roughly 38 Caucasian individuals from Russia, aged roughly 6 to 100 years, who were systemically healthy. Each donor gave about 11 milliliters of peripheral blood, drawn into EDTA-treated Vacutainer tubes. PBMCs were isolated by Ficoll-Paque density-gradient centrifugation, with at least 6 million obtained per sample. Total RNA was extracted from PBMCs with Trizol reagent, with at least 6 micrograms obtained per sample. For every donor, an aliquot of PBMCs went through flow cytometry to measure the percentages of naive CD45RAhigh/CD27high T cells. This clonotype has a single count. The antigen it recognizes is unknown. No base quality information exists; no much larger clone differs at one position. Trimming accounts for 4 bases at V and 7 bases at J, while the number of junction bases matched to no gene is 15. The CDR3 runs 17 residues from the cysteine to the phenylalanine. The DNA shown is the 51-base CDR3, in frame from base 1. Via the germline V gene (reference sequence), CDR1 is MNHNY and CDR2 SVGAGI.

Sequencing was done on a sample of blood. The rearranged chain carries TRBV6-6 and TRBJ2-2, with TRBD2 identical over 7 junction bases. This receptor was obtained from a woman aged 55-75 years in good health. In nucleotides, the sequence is TGTGCCAGCAGTTCCCCGGGCGGGAGTAGCGTTGACGGGGAGCTGTTTTTT. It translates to CASSSPGGSSVDGELFF.